The clone carrying this T cell receptor (beta chain) is a singleton in its sample. Original analysis: Amplified reference gene primers provided the basis for estimating nucleated cell counts. Generated by immunoSEQ multiplex PCR, the TCRdb table keeps only in-frame clones and is missing some. V, J and clone size reflect that table, while D and trimming were determined from the DNA. The table has some 150,000 clones, approximately 85% seen once. There are 13 residues in the CDR3. Per germline, CDR1 DFQATT and CDR2 SNEGSKA (reference sequence). Trimming took 3 bases from V and 6 from J, leaving 9 bases between them. The data originate from a study of blood T cell repertoires in COVID-19.

The sequenced material came from peripheral blood. The TCR was taken from a man aged 55 to 70 who had recovered from COVID-19. V gene TRBV20-1 combines with J gene TRBJ1-6; TRBD1 might be the D (6 bases). The CDR3 loop reads CSASGGGNSPLHF. The CDR3 DNA reads TGCAGTGCTAGTGGAGGGGGTAATTCACCCCTCCACTTT.